What follows are 5 T cell receptor beta chains derived from one specimen sequenced in a study of cytomegalovirus exposure and HLA in healthy donors. The PCR used 60 Vbeta and 13 Jbeta primers. Some clones are missing from TCRdb's copy, which holds only in-frame ones; the method was immunoSEQ multiplex PCR. The table shows about 200,000 clones, with roughly 73% occurring only once. Material: PBMCs. Receptor source: a woman aged 25-40 years in good health and CMV-seropositive.

J is TRBJ2-2 and V is TRBV7-2; 10 bases align to TRBD1. The CDR3 extends over 17 amino acids. After removal of 2 bases from V and 3 bases from J, the junction contained 6 bases not matched to a gene. Germline V gives CDR1 SGHTA, CDR2 FQGNSA. CDR3 amino acids: CASSLRTGTGDTGELFF. For the CDR3, the DNA is TGTGCCAGCAGCTTACGCACCGGGACAGGGGACACCGGGGAGCTGTTTTTT. The whole variable domain, remainder taken from reference TRBV7-2 and TRBJ2-2, is GAGVSQSPSNKVTEKGKDVELRCDPISGHTALYWYRQSLGQGLEFLIYFQGNSAPDKSGLPSDRFSAERTGGSVSTLTIQRTQQEDSAVYLCASSLRTGTGDTGELFFGEGSRLTVL.

V and J are TRBV29-1 and TRBJ2-3; 9 positions agree with TRBD2. There are 17 residues in the CDR3. Germline V lookup: CDR1 SQVTM, CDR2 ANQGSEA. V was clipped by 7 bases and J by 2 bases; unmatched bases: 16. This CDR3 is CSADRLGTSRITDTQYF. CDR3 nucleotide sequence: TGCAGCGCCGACCGACTCGGGACTAGCCGTATCACAGATACGCAGTATTTT.

This chain connects TRBV6-6 to TRBJ2-7; possibly TRBD1 for D (6 bases). The CDR3 consists of 14 residues. The germline CDR1 and CDR2 sequences are MNHNY and SVGAGI (reference sequence). Between the trimmed V and J ends, which lost 0 bases and 4 bases, there was a span of 10 bases. CDR3 in amino acids: CASSYSTRGYEQYF. CDR3 nucleotide sequence: TGTGCCAGCAGTTACTCGACCAGGGGATACGAGCAGTACTTC.

The chain joins TRBV28 to TRBJ2-7, with 9 bases identical to TRBD2. Per germline, CDR1 MDHEN and CDR2 SYDVKM. Trimming took 3 bases from V and 2 from J; bases not matched to a gene: 5. The CDR3 has 15 residues. The CDR3 DNA sequence: TGTGCCAGCAGTTTGGGGCCTAGCGGGGCCTACGAGCAGTACTTC. Protein sequence: CASSLGPSGAYEQYF.

The rearrangement joins TRBV7-9 to TRBJ2-7; 9 positions agree with TRBD1. From germline, CDR1 is SEHNR and CDR2 FQNEAQ (reference sequence). Trimming at V came to 7 bases and at J to 2 bases, leaving 9 bases not matched to a gene. The CDR3 extends over 15 amino acids. The CDR3, as DNA: TGTGCCAGCAACCGGGACAGGGTTGAACCCTACGAGCAGTACTTC. It is translated as CASNRDRVEPYEQYF.